This T cell receptor (beta chain) stems from a study of T cell repertoires in cytomegalovirus infection. The V gene's germline CDR1 is SGHVS and CDR2 FNYEAQ. V shed 5 bases and J shed 5 bases, with 18 bases lying between them. This CDR3 contains 16 residues. This clonotype was seen repeatedly, ten times or more. The antigen remains undetermined. Via MiXCR, TCRdb re-called the reads, giving one row per CDR3 protein. The table records around 570,000 distinct CDR3 sequences, roughly 42% of them present only once. The chain is built from TRBV7-6 and TRBJ2-2; D is perhaps TRBD1 or TRBD2 (6 bases each). This TCR was sampled from a human donor in good health (CMV status not recorded). Some clones in this sample may be carry-over from other donors' samples. Sequenced here: cultured PBMCs, sampled from culture after CMV antigen stimulation. The chain's CDR3 is CASSAAFRGRTGELFF. The CDR3, as DNA: TGTGCCAGCAGCGCCGCGTTTCGGGGGCGAACCGGGGAGCTGTTTTTT.